This T cell receptor beta chain was identified during a study of technical replicates of blood from a handful of donors. Data came from immunoSEQ multiplex PCR; TCRdb stores just in-frame clones and leaves some out. The table includes tens of thousands of clones, roughly 92% detected once. The receptor's source is a human donor in good health. The sample taken for sequencing was T cells isolated from PBMCs.

CDR3 region: CASSARDRGPWETQYF. DNA for the CDR3: TGCGCCAGCAGCGCCCGGGACAGGGGGCCTTGGGAGACCCAGTACTTC. The chain uses TRBV5-1 and TRBJ2-5; 12 nucleotides agree with TRBD1. The germline V gene has CDR1 SGHRS and CDR2 YFSETQ. The J segment lost 5 bases and the V segment lost 4 bases, leaving 9 bases of the junction unmatched. This CDR3 region has 16 residues. Full variable domain (outside the CDR3, taken from reference TRBV5-1 and TRBJ2-5): KAGVTQTPRYLIKTRGQQVTLSCSPISGHRSVSWYQQTPGQGLQFLFEYFSETQRNKGNFPGRFSGRQFSNSRSEMNVSTLELGDSALYLCASSARDRGPWETQYFGPGTRLLVL.